This T cell receptor beta chain is drawn from a study of T-cell reconstitution after alpha-beta-depleted transplantation in children. Overall study results and limits: Some patients' high day-60 TCRbeta diversity was traced to surviving recipient T cells and thymic progenitors. Newly produced T cells mostly provided counts and TCRbeta diversity after one year, as hyperexpanded clones declined. Expanded clones from the graft, numbering several hundred, reportedly supplied alpha-beta T cells about two months after transplant.

Points on this clonotype: Its antigen is unidentified.

Between the trimmed V and J ends, which lost 2 bases and 5 bases, there was a span of 9 bases. Germline CDR1 reads MGHDK; CDR2 reads SYGVNS. This CDR3 is built from 13 residues. A TCRbeta library incorporating unique molecular identifiers was prepared. In TCRdb, the PCR reads were re-called with MiXCR into one record per CDR3 protein. The sample shows 200,000 to 250,000 distinct CDR3 sequences, over 20% of them seen only once. The TCR comes from a girl aged 2-15 years with Fanconi anemia, due to receive a stem cell transplant. The gene calls are TRBV25-1 and TRBJ2-5; no clear D. The sample was PBMCs, taken before TCRalphabeta/CD19-depleted stem cell transplant. The CDR3 nucleotides read TGTGCCAGCAGTGAAAGGCGAAGGGAGACCCAGTACTTC. It is translated as CASSERRRETQYF.